This passage covers 9 T cell receptor beta chains from one sample sequenced in a study of cytomegalovirus exposure and HLA in healthy donors (dated by TCRdb to 2015 to 2018). Libraries were prepared through the immunoSEQ multiplex PCR assay. The multiplex PCR relied on a mix of 60 forward primers for TCR Vbeta segments and 13 reverse primers for TCR Jbeta segments. The source is immuneACCESS, and TCRdb retained only in-frame sequences with V and J called. Part of the clones is not carried over; for the studies checked, unresolved V genes explain less than half of this, and the remainder is unexplained. This sample has 110,000 to 150,000 clones in its table, and 80% to 90% of those were observed once. The ten largest make up about 4.1% of the sample. Sequenced material: PBMCs. The receptors were gathered from a woman aged 40 to 50 in good health and CMV-seropositive.

The chain links TRBV30 to TRBJ2-1; 9 bases agree with TRBD1. The length of the CDR3 is 15 residues. The junction had 7 bases not matched to a gene; V was cut back by 5 bases and J by 2 bases. From germline, CDR1 is GTSNPN and CDR2 SVGIG (reference sequence). CDR3 protein: CAWHARDRAYNEQFF. CDR3 bases: TGTGCCTGGCATGCCCGGGACAGGGCCTACAATGAGCAGTTCTTC.

The rearrangement uses TRBV4-1 and TRBJ2-3, with D possibly matching TRBD2 (5 bases). The CDR3 covers 15 residues. The V gene lost 4 bases and the J gene lost 5 bases, with 16 bases spanning the gap. The germline gives CDR1 MGHRA, CDR2 YSYEKL. CDR3: CASSLLTGTGDTQYF. CDR3 in DNA: TGCGCCAGCAGCCTACTGACGGGAACGGGAGATACGCAGTATTTT.

This clone was observed a few times. The CDR3 reads CASSFSIWKGGNGGYTF. Written as DNA, the CDR3 is TGTGCCAGCAGTTTCAGTATATGGAAGGGGGGGAACGGCGGCTACACCTTC. V gene TRBV28 combines with J gene TRBJ1-2; weak D call: TRBD1 (6 bases). The germline V gene has CDR1 MDHEN and CDR2 SYDVKM. The ends were cut back, 3 bases at V and 8 bases at J, with 25 bases in the middle. The CDR3 is made up of 17 amino acids.

The chain links TRBV27 to TRBJ1-2, with D maybe TRBD1 (6 bases). The CDR3 is made up of 15 amino acids. Trimming left V 6 bases short and J 3 bases short, with 17 bases between. In germline, CDR1 is MNHEY, CDR2 SMNVEV (reference sequence). The CDR3 reads CASRTLLRGDYGYTF. Here the CDR3 DNA reads TGTGCCAGCAGGACCCTACTCAGGGGAGACTATGGCTACACCTTC.

This clone was recorded a few times. The V call is TRBV5-4, the J call TRBJ2-7; the D gene is possibly TRBD2 (5 bases). Trimming took 5 bases from V and 4 from J, leaving 25 bases between them. CDR1 SGHNT and CDR2 YYREEE come from the germline V gene (reference sequence). This CDR3 spans 17 amino acids. The CDR3 here is CASSSHLPRSGMYEQYF. The DNA for the CDR3 is TGTGCCAGCAGTTCACACCTCCCAAGGTCCGGGATGTACGAGCAGTACTTC.

In this sample, this clone turned up a few times. V usage is TRBV2 and J usage is TRBJ1-2; D is possibly TRBD1 (6 bases). Germline V CDR1 and CDR2: SNHLY, FYNNEI. The CDR3 is 14 amino acids. V was clipped by 3 bases and J by 1 base, with 9 bases between them. The CDR3 reads CASSDRGDNYGYTF. The CDR3 bases are TGTGCCAGCAGTGACAGGGGTGATAACTATGGCTACACCTTC.

The chain carries TRBV30 and TRBJ2-6; D is perhaps TRBD2 (6 bases). Germline V gene data show CDR1 as GTSNPN and CDR2 as SVGIG (reference sequence). The CDR3 extends over 13 amino acids. Trimming pared 4 bases from V and 4 bases from J, leaving 8 bases between. CDR3 nucleotides: TGTGCCTGGACAGGGAGGGGGGCCAACGTCCTGACTTTC. Its protein is CAWTGRGANVLTF.

The genes are TRBV29-1 and TRBJ2-7, with 7 nucleotides matching TRBD2. V was clipped by 7 bases and J by 2 bases; unmatched bases: 5. The V gene's germline CDR1 is SQVTM and CDR2 ANQGSEA. This CDR3 comprises 12 residues. The CDR3 DNA is TGCAGCGGGGGGGGGACTCCCTACGAGCAGTACTTC. This encodes CSGGGTPYEQYF.

V usage is TRBV30 and J usage is TRBJ2-3; 7 nucleotides line up with TRBD2. CDR3 length: 15 amino acids. Trimming cost V 1 base and J 7 bases; bases outside gene matches: 11. The V gene's germline CDR1 is GTSNPN and CDR2 SVGIG (reference sequence). CDR3 protein: CAWSATSARGNTQYF. CDR3 nucleotides: TGTGCCTGGAGTGCCACTAGCGCGAGGGGAAATACGCAGTATTTT. Filled out from reference TRBV30 and TRBJ2-3, the complete variable domain reads SQTIHQWPATLVQPVGSPLSLECTVEGTSNPNLYWYRQAAGRGLQLLFYSVGIGQISSEVPQNLSASRPQDRQFILSSKKLLLSDSGFYLCAWSATSARGNTQYFGPGTRLTVL.